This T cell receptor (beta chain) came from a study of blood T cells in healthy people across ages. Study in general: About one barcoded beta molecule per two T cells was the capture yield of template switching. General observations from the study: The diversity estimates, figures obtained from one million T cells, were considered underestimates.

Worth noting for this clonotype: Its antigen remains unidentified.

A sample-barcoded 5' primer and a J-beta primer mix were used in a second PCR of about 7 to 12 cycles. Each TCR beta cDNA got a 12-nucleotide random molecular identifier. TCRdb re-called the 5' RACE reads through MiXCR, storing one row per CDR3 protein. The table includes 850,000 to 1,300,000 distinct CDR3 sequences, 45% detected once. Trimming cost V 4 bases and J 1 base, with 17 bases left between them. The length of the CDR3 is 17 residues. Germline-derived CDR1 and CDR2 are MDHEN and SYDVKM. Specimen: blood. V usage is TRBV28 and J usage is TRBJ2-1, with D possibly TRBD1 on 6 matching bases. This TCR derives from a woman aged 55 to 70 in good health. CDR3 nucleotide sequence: TGTGCCAGCAGTTCCAGCACAGGGACCCCGTCCTACAATGAGCAGTTCTTC. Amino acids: CASSSSTGTPSYNEQFF.